The present T cell receptor (beta chain) was sequenced within a study of blood T cell repertoires in COVID-19. Libraries were prepared by immunoSEQ multiplex PCR; TCRdb keeps only in-frame clonotypes and omits some of them. The repertoire consists of some 120,000 clones, with 84% occurring once and the leading ten covering roughly 13%. Losses at the gene ends were 1 base for V and 0 bases for J; bases not matched to a gene: 7. The CDR3 runs 17 residues. CDR1 is SGHRS and CDR2 is YFSETQ in the germline V gene. This sequence was found in a human donor in a cohort sampled during active COVID-19. The gene calls are TRBV5-1 and TRBJ1-3, with TRBD1 identical over 7 bases. Material: peripheral blood. The CDR3 spells CASSLTPGQTSGNTIYF. The CDR3 nucleotides read TGCGCCAGCAGCTTGACCCCGGGACAGACCTCTGGAAACACCATATATTTT.